This entry is about one T cell receptor beta chain. The entry originates in a study of shared clonotypes between healthy human individuals. All donors were healthy HIV-negative adults lacking recent acute infections or vaccinations. CDR1 is KGHSH, CDR2 LQKENI, per germline. This CDR3 has 16 amino acids. V shed 6 bases, J shed 0 bases, and the junction held 6 bases outside the gene matches. Produced via immunoSEQ multiplex PCR; TCRdb's table is partial and in-frame only. Counted here are some 2 million clones, around 95% occurring once; the ten biggest clones make up 0.13%. The TCR comes from a man aged 18 to 35 in good health. The gene calls are TRBV18 and TRBJ2-3; 10 bases fit TRBD2. Sequenced: naive CD4+ T cells sorted from blood. Specified subset: CD45RA+ positively selected. The CDR3: CASSPVSGRSTDTQYF. Written as DNA, the CDR3 is TGTGCCAGCTCCCCCGTTAGCGGGAGGAGCACAGATACGCAGTATTTT.